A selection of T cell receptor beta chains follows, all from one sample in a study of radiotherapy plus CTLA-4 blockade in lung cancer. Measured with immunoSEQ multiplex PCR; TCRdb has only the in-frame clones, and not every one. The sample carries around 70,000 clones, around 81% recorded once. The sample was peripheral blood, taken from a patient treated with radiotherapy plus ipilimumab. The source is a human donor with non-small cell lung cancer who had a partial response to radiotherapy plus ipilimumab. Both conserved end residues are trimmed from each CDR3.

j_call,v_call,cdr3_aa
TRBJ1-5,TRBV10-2,ASSEWGQTNQPQH
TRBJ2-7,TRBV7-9,ASKGSVAGSYEQY
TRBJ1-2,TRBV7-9,ASSLALGQGIGYT
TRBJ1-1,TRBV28,ASRRRTGNTEAF
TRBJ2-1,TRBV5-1,ASSLFGDRERNEQF
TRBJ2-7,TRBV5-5,ASSFSPHEQY
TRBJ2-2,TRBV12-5,ASGLSFSLAVTGELF
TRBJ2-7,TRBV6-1,ASSVGSGQSYEQY
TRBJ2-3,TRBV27,ASRRAGGGTDTQY
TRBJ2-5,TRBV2,ASSERQGRETQY
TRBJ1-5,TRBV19,ASTFTGGSNQPQH
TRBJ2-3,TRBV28,ASSSPGQGIGTDTQY
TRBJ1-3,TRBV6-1,ASAIRPGNTIY
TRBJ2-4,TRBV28,ASREQGRAKNIQY
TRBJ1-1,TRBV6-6,ASSRGTMAMNTEAF
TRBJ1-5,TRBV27,ASRAGTGGNQPQH
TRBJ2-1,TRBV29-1,SVYGDSYNEQF
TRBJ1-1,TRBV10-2,ASNIQGAPTEAF
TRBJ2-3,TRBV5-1,ASSPQPGLAGGDTDTQY
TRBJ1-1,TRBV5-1,ASSLGGGGTEAF
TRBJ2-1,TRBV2,ATSQGFGEQF
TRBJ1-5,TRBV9,ASSAGTGNQPQH
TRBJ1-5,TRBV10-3,AISDSLGGNQPQH
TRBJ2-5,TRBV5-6,ASSLVGLKETQY
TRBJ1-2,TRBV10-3,ASQGTGNSGYT
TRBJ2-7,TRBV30,AFSGTGYDEQY
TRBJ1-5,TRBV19,ASSIVSPSWGASNQPQH
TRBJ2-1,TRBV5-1,ASSLPGTGVNEQF
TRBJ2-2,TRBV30,AWSVGLAGELF
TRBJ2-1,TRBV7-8,ATKELAGGRNEQF
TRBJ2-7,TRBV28,ASSFQGTAYEQY
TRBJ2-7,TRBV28,ASSFKTGGLDEQY
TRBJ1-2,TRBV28,ASSLKSRGNYGYT
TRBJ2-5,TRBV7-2,ASSPGFAETQY
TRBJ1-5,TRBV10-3,AISGQGAGGQPQH
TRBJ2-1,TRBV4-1,ASSQVSGEQF
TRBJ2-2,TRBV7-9,ASSLEWPGELF
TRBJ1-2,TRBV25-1,ASSYILGQGRDGYT
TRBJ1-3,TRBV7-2,ASSPGQPSGNTIY
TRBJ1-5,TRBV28,ASSSGSDQPQH
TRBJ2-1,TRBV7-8,ASSFQGGDYNEQF
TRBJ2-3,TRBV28,ASRSGERSTDTQY
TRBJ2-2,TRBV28,ASSLPAQQGITGELF
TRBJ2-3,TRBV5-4,ASGTLEGNTDTQY
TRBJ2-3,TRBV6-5,ATAPAGGPTDTQY
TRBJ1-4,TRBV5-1,ASSSLGGSKGEKLF
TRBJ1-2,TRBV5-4,ATMAWELTGYT
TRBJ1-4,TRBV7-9,ASSFGGMGEKLF
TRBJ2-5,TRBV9,ASTSAPGTGETQY
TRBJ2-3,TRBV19,ASSTLTSGTADTQY
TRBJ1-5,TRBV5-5,ASSLARQGGLNQPQH
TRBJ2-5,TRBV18,ASSPEARRRETQY
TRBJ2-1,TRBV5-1,ASSPGENLGNEQF